One and the same sample provided the 25 T cell receptor beta chains below, sequenced in a study of cytomegalovirus exposure and HLA in healthy donors. Assay: immunoSEQ multiplex PCR; the TCRdb copy retains only in-frame clones and omits some. The repertoire holds roughly 200,000 clones, about nine tenths seen once, with 6.5% to 7.5% in the top ten. Sequenced material: PBMCs. The origin of the receptors is a man between 25 and 39 years old in good health and CMV-seropositive.

The chain recombines TRBV5-6 with TRBJ2-1, with D uncertain. Germline CDR1 and CDR2: SGHDT and YYEEEE. This CDR3 has 12 residues. Trimming took 0 bases from V and 5 from J, leaving 3 bases between them. In DNA form, the CDR3 reads TGTGCCAGCAGCTTGGTACACAATGAGCAGTTCTTC. Translation gives CASSLVHNEQFF.

This clone was counted a few times. This chain uses TRBV19 with TRBJ2-7, with 11 bases fitting TRBD2. This CDR3 contains 15 residues. The V segment lost 5 bases and the J segment 0 bases; nucleotides outside the gene matches: 3. Germline V gene lookup returns CDR1 LNHDA and CDR2 SQIVND (reference sequence). CDR3 amino acids: CASSLAGGPSYEQYF. CDR3 bases: TGTGCCAGTAGTCTAGCGGGGGGACCCTCCTACGAGCAGTACTTC.

This sequence joins TRBV28 and TRBJ2-7; TRBD2 aligns across 8 bases. This CDR3 comprises 16 residues. Germline V gives CDR1 MDHEN, CDR2 SYDVKM. V lost 4 bases and J lost 4; bases outside the gene matches: 12. The CDR3 DNA sequence: TGTGCCAGCAGTTCCTTCTCCGGGACTAGACCTTACGAGCAGTACTTC. Its translation is CASSSFSGTRPYEQYF.

Remarks on this clone: In the same sample, other DNA sequences code for this CDR3. CDR3: CASSLGGTDTQYF. CDR3 nucleotides: TGTGCCAGCAGCTTGGGGGGCACAGATACGCAGTATTTT. The gene calls are TRBV5-4 and TRBJ2-3; D remains ambiguous. This CDR3 has 13 amino acids. CDR1 and CDR2 from the germline V gene are SGHNT and YYREEE (reference sequence). The germline V and J ends were trimmed by 0 bases and 1 base, with 3 bases remaining between them. Together with reference TRBV5-4 and TRBJ2-3, the CDR3 gives the full variable domain: ETGVTQSPTHLIKTRGQQVTLRCSSQSGHNTVSWYQQALGQGPQFIFQYYREEENGRGNFPPRFSGLQFPNYSSELNVNALELDDSALYLCASSLGGTDTQYFGPGTRLTVL.

The chain is built from TRBV7-6 and TRBJ1-5, with D unclear. The CDR3 covers 15 residues. Germline CDR1 reads SGHVS; CDR2 reads FNYEAQ. V was clipped by 2 bases and J by 0 bases, with 8 bases between them. The chain's CDR3 is CASSLIPYSNQPQHF. CDR3 nucleotide sequence: TGTGCCAGCAGCTTAATTCCCTATAGCAATCAGCCCCAGCATTTT.

V gene TRBV6-1 combines with J gene TRBJ2-3; 8 nucleotides line up with TRBD2. J gave up 9 bases and V 4 bases, and 6 bases lay outside the gene matches. CDR3 size: 13 residues. From germline, CDR1 is MNHNS and CDR2 SASEGT. The CDR3 loop reads CASSATSDATQYF. Written as DNA, the CDR3 is TGTGCCAGCAGTGCGACTAGCGACGCCACGCAGTATTTT.

The chain carries TRBV27 and TRBJ1-5; the D gene is possibly TRBD1 (5 bases). The CDR3 length is 14 residues. CDR1 is MNHEY and CDR2 is SMNVEV in the germline V gene (reference sequence). V was trimmed by 2 bases and J by 3 bases, leaving 8 bases between them. The CDR3 nucleotides read TGTGCCAGCAGTTTAAACAGGCTCAATCAGCCCCAGCATTTT. Protein sequence: CASSLNRLNQPQHF.

The chain has TRBV25-1 and TRBJ2-1; D perhaps matches TRBD2 (6 bases). The CDR3 sequence is 13 residues long. Germline CDR1 reads MGHDK; CDR2 reads SYGVNS. V was clipped by 6 bases and J by 7 bases, with 13 bases between them. As DNA, the CDR3 is TGTGCCAGCAGCGACCGGAGGGCGAATGAGCAGTTCTTC. The encoded protein is CASSDRRANEQFF. The full variable domain, rest sourced from reference TRBV25-1 and TRBJ2-1, is EADIYQTPRYLVIGTGKKITLECSQTMGHDKMYWYQQDPGMELHLIHYSYGVNSTEKGDLSSESTVSRIRTEHFPLTLESARPSHTSQYLCASSDRRANEQFFGPGTRLTVL.

This sequence joins TRBV6-4 and TRBJ2-3; 11 bases fit TRBD2. Germline V gene sequence: CDR1 MRHNA, CDR2 SNTAGT. The CDR3 is made up of 16 amino acids. V shed 0 bases, J shed 4 bases, and the junction held 3 bases outside the gene matches. Here the CDR3 reads CASSDSIAGGPDTQYF. The DNA of the CDR3 is TGTGCCAGCAGTGACTCCATAGCGGGAGGGCCAGATACGCAGTATTTT.

The V and J genes are TRBV11-2 and TRBJ1-5, with D hard to call. Trimming left V 2 bases short and J 3 bases short, with 8 bases between. CDR1 is SGHAT, CDR2 FQNNGV, per germline. This CDR3 has 14 amino acids. CDR3: CASSLTAVNQPQHF. The CDR3 DNA sequence: TGTGCCAGCAGCTTAACGGCAGTCAATCAGCCCCAGCATTTT.

V gene TRBV9 combines with J gene TRBJ2-2, with D maybe TRBD1 (6 bases). CDR1 is SGDLS and CDR2 is YYNGEE in the germline V gene. The CDR3 sequence is 16 residues long. Trimming shortened V by 0 bases and J by 1 base, and 10 bases separated the two germline ends. The CDR3: CASSVVGRGNTGELFF. CDR3 bases: TGTGCCAGCAGCGTAGTAGGCAGGGGGAACACCGGGGAGCTGTTTTTT.

The chain carries TRBV27 and TRBJ2-1; 9 positions agree with TRBD2. Germline CDR1 is MNHEY and CDR2 is SMNVEV (reference sequence). J gave up 5 bases and V 0 bases, and 14 bases lay outside the gene matches. This CDR3 comprises 19 residues. The chain's CDR3 is CASSLSASGVFPLHNEQFF. The CDR3, as DNA: TGTGCCAGCAGTTTATCTGCTAGCGGGGTTTTCCCTCTCCACAATGAGCAGTTCTTC.

This rearrangement joins TRBV6-6 to TRBJ2-7; 9 bases match TRBD2. This CDR3 is 14 amino acids long. The germline gives CDR1 MNHNY, CDR2 SVGAGI (reference sequence). V lost 7 bases and J lost 3; bases outside the gene matches: 7. The DNA for the CDR3 is TGTGCCAGCAAGAGACTAGCGGACATCTACGAGCAGTACTTC. Its translation: CASKRLADIYEQYF.

The chain carries TRBV11-3 and TRBJ2-1; D is undetermined. The CDR3 spans 13 residues. CDR1 is SGHNT, CDR2 YENEEA, per germline. Trimming removed 3 bases at V and 3 bases at J, with 6 bases between. This CDR3 is CASSFYSYNEQFF. CDR3 nucleotides: TGTGCCAGCAGCTTCTACAGCTACAATGAGCAGTTCTTC. Drawing the rest from reference TRBV11-3 and TRBJ2-1, the complete variable domain is EAGVVQSPRYKIIEKKQPVAFWCNPISGHNTLYWYLQNLGQGPELLIRYENEEAVDDSQLPKDRFSAERLKGVDSTLKIQPAELGDSAVYLCASSFYSYNEQFFGPGTRLTVL.

The chain couples TRBV5-6 to TRBJ2-7; D is possibly TRBD1 or TRBD2 (5 bases each). V was cut by 3 bases and J by 3 bases, with 19 bases left in between. The CDR3 length is 16 residues. Germline V gives CDR1 SGHDT, CDR2 YYEEEE. This CDR3 reads CASSSRVGTVFYEQYF. DNA of the CDR3: TGTGCCAGCAGCTCCCGTGTCGGGACGGTATTCTACGAGCAGTACTTC.

This clone has more than one count but fewer than ten. This chain connects TRBV7-9 to TRBJ2-7, with TRBD2 matching 7 bases. In germline, CDR1 is SEHNR, CDR2 FQNEAQ (reference sequence). CDR3 length: 13 residues. V gave up 5 bases and J gave up 6 bases; unmatched junction bases: 7. The CDR3 loop is CASSPRTRSEQYF. DNA of the CDR3: TGTGCCAGCAGCCCGCGGACTAGATCCGAGCAGTACTTC. Full variable domain (remainder filled in from reference TRBV7-9 and TRBJ2-7): DTGVSQNPRHKITKRGQNVTFRCDPISEHNRLYWYRQTLGQGPEFLTYFQNEAQLEKSRLLSDRFSAERPKGSFSTLEIQRTEQGDSAMYLCASSPRTRSEQYFGPGTRLTVT.

This clone occurred a few times. The gene calls are TRBV11-3 and TRBJ1-1; D is unclear. The germline V gene encodes CDR1 SGHNT and CDR2 YENEEA. Trimming left V 2 bases short and J 0 bases short, with 1 base between. There are 12 residues in the CDR3. CDR3 sequence reads: CASSLLNTEAFF. The CDR3 DNA reads as TGTGCCAGCAGCTTACTGAACACTGAAGCTTTCTTT.

The V call is TRBV28, the J call TRBJ2-5; 9 nucleotides line up with TRBD2. The CDR3 totals 16 residues. V was pared by 1 base and J by 8 bases, with 11 bases of the junction left unmatched. Germline-derived CDR1 and CDR2 are MDHEN and SYDVKM. CDR3 DNA sequence: TGTGCCAGCAGTTTATTGAGTAGCGGGAGCGGCGGCACCCAGTACTTC. Protein sequence: CASSLLSSGSGGTQYF.

Worth noting for this clone: The same CDR3 can be traced to other DNA sequences in this sample. V gene TRBV11-3 combines with J gene TRBJ1-1; perhaps TRBD1 as D (6 bases). Germline V gives CDR1 SGHNT, CDR2 YENEEA. This CDR3 is 14 amino acids long. V lost 3 bases to trimming and J lost 0 bases, with 8 bases between them. This chain's CDR3 is CASSLQGMNTEAFF. Written as DNA, the CDR3 is TGTGCCAGCAGCTTGCAGGGGATGAACACTGAAGCTTTCTTT. The whole variable domain, filled in from reference TRBV11-3 and TRBJ1-1, reads EAGVVQSPRYKIIEKKQPVAFWCNPISGHNTLYWYLQNLGQGPELLIRYENEEAVDDSQLPKDRFSAERLKGVDSTLKIQPAELGDSAVYLCASSLQGMNTEAFFGQGTRLTVV.

In its sample, this clone was seen a few times. The gene calls are TRBV18 and TRBJ1-1, with D possibly matching TRBD1 (6 bases). This CDR3 region has 16 residues. V gave up 0 bases and J gave up 1 base, with 12 bases separating them. Germline V gene sequence: CDR1 KGHSH, CDR2 LQKENI. CDR3 bases: TGTGCCAGCTCACCACCGCGGGACACCTGGAACACTGAAGCTTTCTTT. It yields the protein CASSPPRDTWNTEAFF.

This chain joins TRBV27 and TRBJ2-3; unclear D gene. This CDR3 spans 14 amino acids. The ends were cut back, 10 bases at V and 4 bases at J, with 18 bases in the middle. Per germline, CDR1 MNHEY and CDR2 SMNVEV (reference sequence). CDR3 amino acids: CAISPLGSADTQYF. In DNA form, the CDR3 reads TGTGCCATCTCCCCCCTGGGAAGCGCAGATACGCAGTATTTT.

The chain has TRBV4-1 and TRBJ1-5, with D unresolved. CDR1 and CDR2 (germline): MGHRA, YSYEKL. V was clipped by 1 base and J by 6 bases, with 10 bases between them. The CDR3 consists of 14 residues. The CDR3 nucleotides read TGCGCCAGCAGCCAAGCCCCAAATGTTCAGCCCCAGCATTTT. It yields the protein CASSQAPNVQPQHF.

The J gene is TRBJ1-3, the V gene TRBV4-1; D remains ambiguous. The CDR3 runs 16 residues. Germline V lookup: CDR1 MGHRA, CDR2 YSYEKL. Trimming stripped 5 bases from V and 4 bases from J, with 18 bases between. The CDR3 sequence: CASSFLHAGNGNTIYF. CDR3 nucleotide sequence: TGCGCCAGCAGCTTTCTACATGCAGGCAACGGAAACACCATATATTTT.

The chain uses TRBV5-1 and TRBJ2-5, with 7 bases fitting TRBD2. V shed 2 bases and J 5 bases; nucleotides not matched to a gene: 12. CDR1 and CDR2 from the germline V gene are SGHRS and YFSETQ. This CDR3 has 16 residues. This CDR3 reads CASSFQPGGSGETQYF. The CDR3 DNA sequence: TGCGCCAGCAGCTTCCAGCCGGGGGGTAGCGGTGAGACCCAGTACTTC.

Comment on this clone: This same CDR3 is encoded by further DNA sequences in the sample. The J gene is TRBJ1-1, the V gene TRBV20-1; D not certain. Germline V gene lookup returns CDR1 DFQATT and CDR2 SNEGSKA (reference sequence). V gave up 3 bases and J gave up 1 base, with 3 bases separating them. The CDR3 loop spans 11 amino acids. The CDR3, as DNA: TGCAGTGCTAGCAAGAACACTGAAGCTTTCTTT. As protein: CSASKNTEAFF.